This T cell receptor (beta chain) appears in the sequencing data of a study of CD8 T cells in ankylosing spondylitis. On this clonotype itself: What it binds is unknown.

MiXCR was run by TCRdb on the 5' RACE reads, yielding one entry per CDR3 protein. The sample has a few hundred thousand distinct CDR3 sequences; more than 9% are singletons. The CDR3 contains 13 residues. In germline, CDR1 is SGHDT, CDR2 YYEEEE. The V gene lost 4 bases and the J gene lost 8 bases, with 12 bases spanning the gap. Overall study findings and caveats: With a CD8+ phenotype, disease-linked clones were relatively rare in peripheral blood. Eight highly homologous variants formed a TCR beta motif that appeared characteristic of ankylosing spondylitis blood. Matched ankylosing spondylitis synovial fluid reportedly showed significant enrichment of disease-linked clones.

V gene TRBV5-6 combines with J gene TRBJ1-4; D might be TRBD1 (5 bases). The receptor comes from a female donor with ankylosing spondylitis or in good health (not recorded which). Sequencing input: blood, either unsorted or a sorted T cell fraction (not recorded which). CDR3 loop: CASSGGTLEKLFF. The CDR3 nucleotides are TGTGCCAGCAGCGGCGGGACCCTGGAAAAACTGTTTTTT. Looking up the rest from reference TRBV5-6 and TRBJ1-4 gives the full variable domain: DAGVTQSPTHLIKTRGQQVTLRCSPKSGHDTVSWYQQALGQGPQFIFQYYEEEERQRGNFPDRFSGHQFPNYSSELNVNALLLGDSALYLCASSGGTLEKLFFGSGTQLSVL.